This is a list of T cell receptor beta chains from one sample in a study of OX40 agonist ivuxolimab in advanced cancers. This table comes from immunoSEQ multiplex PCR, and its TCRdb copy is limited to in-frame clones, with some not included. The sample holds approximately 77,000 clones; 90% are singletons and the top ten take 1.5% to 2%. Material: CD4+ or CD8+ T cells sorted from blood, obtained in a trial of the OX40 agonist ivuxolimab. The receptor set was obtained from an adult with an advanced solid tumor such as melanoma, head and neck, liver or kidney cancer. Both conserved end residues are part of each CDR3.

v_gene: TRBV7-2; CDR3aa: CASSLGGPEAFF
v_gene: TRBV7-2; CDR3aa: CASSSQGRGGYTF
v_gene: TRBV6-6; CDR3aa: CASSYGDQPQHF
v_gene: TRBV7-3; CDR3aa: CASSPGGPPGETQYF
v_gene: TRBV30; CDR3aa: CAGDKNTEAFF
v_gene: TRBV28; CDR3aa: CASHQNTEAFF
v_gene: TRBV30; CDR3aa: CAWSVSGGAFF
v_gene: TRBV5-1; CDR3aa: CASSLAGDPNTEAFF
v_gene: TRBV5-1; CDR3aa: CASSGGQARIPEAFF
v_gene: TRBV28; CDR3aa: CASSLWGQQPQHF
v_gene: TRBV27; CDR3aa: CASSLNTLGLAGELFF
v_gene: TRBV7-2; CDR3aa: CASSASGTGPEQYF
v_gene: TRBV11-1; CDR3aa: CASGGRVGEQYF
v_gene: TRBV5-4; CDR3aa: CASSQELQRQETQYF
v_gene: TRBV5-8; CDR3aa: CASSLGDRGNTGELFF